Shown below are 2 T cell receptor beta chains from a single sample sequenced in a study of blood T cell repertoires in COVID-19. Using immunoSEQ multiplex PCR, the repertoire was profiled, and TCRdb retains in-frame clones only, with some absent. The sample holds 300,000 or so clones, over 75% seen once. The material sequenced was peripheral blood. The origin of the receptors is a woman aged 45-65 years who had recovered from COVID-19.

In its sample, this clone was seen once. The J gene is TRBJ1-1, the V gene TRBV28, with D hard to call. Germline V lookup: CDR1 MDHEN, CDR2 SYDVKM. With 1 base removed from V and 0 bases from J, the gap between germline ends came to 6 bases. The CDR3 runs to 14 residues. CDR3 residues: CASSLSLMNTEAFF. CDR3 coding DNA: TGTGCCAGCAGTTTATCCTTAATGAACACTGAAGCTTTCTTT. Full variable domain (rest looked up from reference TRBV28 and TRBJ1-1): DVKVTQSSRYLVKRTGEKVFLECVQDMDHENMFWYRQDPGLGLRLIYFSYDVKMKEKGDIPEGYSVSREKKERFSLILESASTNQTSMYLCASSLSLMNTEAFFGQGTRLTVV.

The rearrangement links TRBV6-5 to TRBJ1-2; a weak D match, TRBD1 (6 bases). The CDR3 runs to 15 residues. The germline CDR1 and CDR2 sequences are MNHEY and SVGAGI. V was shortened by 6 bases and J by 2 bases, with 16 bases between the two germline ends. CDR3 in DNA: TGTGCCAGCAGCAACATTGACAGGCTGAACTATGGCTACACCTTC. Translating it yields CASSNIDRLNYGYTF.